The rows below give T cell receptor beta chains drawn from one sample of a study of glioma-infiltrating T cells after dendritic cell vaccination. Clones were sequenced by immunoSEQ multiplex PCR, and TCRdb holds only the in-frame ones, with some missing. The profile shows about 100,000 clones, more than 70% of them singletons. The sequencing used blood, collected after dendritic cell vaccination. These receptors came from a human donor with glioblastoma. The CDR3 runs from the conserved cysteine through the conserved F or W. Not every row has a clone size; where given, it reads once, few, many or a size class.

v_call: TRBV6-4
clone_size: .
cdr3_aa: CASSKSGILGDGYTF

v_call: TRBV19
clone_size: .
cdr3_aa: CASEGQSNEKLFF

v_call: TRBV11-3
clone_size: .
cdr3_aa: CASSSSDRPTGTQYF

v_call: TRBV5-1
clone_size: .
cdr3_aa: CASSLGLQGESTEAFF

v_call: TRBV19
clone_size: once
cdr3_aa: CASSLYEGVGDTQYF

v_call: TRBV11-2
clone_size: .
cdr3_aa: CASSLRGGHGYTF

v_call: TRBV5-4
clone_size: .
cdr3_aa: CASRRTGGAHYEQYF

v_call: TRBV30
clone_size: .
cdr3_aa: CAGKGDVNTGELFF

v_call: TRBV9
clone_size: .
cdr3_aa: CASKGQGGNYGYTF

v_call: TRBV27
clone_size: .
cdr3_aa: CASSPGGGRASYEQYF